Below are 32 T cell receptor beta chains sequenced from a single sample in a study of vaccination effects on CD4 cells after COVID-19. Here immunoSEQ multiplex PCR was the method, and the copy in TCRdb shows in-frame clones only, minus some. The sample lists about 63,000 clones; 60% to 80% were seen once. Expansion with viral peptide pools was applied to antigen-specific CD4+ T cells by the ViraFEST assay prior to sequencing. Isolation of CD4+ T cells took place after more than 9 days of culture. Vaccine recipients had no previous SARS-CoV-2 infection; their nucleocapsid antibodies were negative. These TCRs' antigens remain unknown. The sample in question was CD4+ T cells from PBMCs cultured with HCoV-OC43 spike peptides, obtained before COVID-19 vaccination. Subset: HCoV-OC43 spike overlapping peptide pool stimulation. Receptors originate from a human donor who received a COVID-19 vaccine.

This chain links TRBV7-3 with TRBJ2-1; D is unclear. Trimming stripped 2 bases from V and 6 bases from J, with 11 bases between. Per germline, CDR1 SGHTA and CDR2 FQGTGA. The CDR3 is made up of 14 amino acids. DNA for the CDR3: TGTGCCAGCAGCTTAGGTGGATCCCCCAATGAGCAGTTCTTC. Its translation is CASSLGGSPNEQFF. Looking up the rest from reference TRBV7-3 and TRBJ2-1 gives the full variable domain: GAGVSQTPSNKVTEKGKYVELRCDPISGHTALYWYRQSLGQGPEFLIYFQGTGAADDSGLPNDRFFAVRPEGSVSTLKIQRTERGDSAVYLCASSLGGSPNEQFFGPGTRLTVL.

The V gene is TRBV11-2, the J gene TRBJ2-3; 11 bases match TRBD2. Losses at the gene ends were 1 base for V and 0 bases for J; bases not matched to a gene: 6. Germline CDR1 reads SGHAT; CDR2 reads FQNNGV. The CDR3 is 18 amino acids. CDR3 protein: CASSLGLAGTSSTDTQYF. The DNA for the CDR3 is TGTGCCAGCAGCTTAGGACTAGCGGGGACCTCTAGCACAGATACGCAGTATTTT. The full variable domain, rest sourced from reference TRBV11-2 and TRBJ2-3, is EAGVAQSPRYKIIEKRQSVAFWCNPISGHATLYWYQQILGQGPKLLIQFQNNGVVDDSQLPKDRFSAERLKGVDSTLKIQPAKLEDSAVYLCASSLGLAGTSSTDTQYFGPGTRLTVL.

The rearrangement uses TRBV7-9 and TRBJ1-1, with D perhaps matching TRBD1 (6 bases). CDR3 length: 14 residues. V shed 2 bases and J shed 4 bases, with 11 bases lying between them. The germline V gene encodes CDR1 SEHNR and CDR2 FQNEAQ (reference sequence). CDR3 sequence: CASSLTGTSTEAFF. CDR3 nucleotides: TGTGCCAGCAGCTTAACTGGGACAAGCACTGAAGCTTTCTTT.

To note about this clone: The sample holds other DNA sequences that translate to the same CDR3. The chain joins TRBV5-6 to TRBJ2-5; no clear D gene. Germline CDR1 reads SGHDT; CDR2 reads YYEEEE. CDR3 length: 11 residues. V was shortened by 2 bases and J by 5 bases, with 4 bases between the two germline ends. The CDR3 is CASSLRETQYF. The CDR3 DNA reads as TGTGCCAGCAGCTTAAGGGAGACCCAGTACTTC.

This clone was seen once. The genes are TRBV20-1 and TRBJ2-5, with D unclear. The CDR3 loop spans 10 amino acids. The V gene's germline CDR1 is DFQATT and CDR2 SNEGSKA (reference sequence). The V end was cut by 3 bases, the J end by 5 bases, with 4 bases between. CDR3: CSASLETQYF. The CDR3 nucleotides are TGCAGTGCTAGTCTTGAGACCCAGTACTTC.

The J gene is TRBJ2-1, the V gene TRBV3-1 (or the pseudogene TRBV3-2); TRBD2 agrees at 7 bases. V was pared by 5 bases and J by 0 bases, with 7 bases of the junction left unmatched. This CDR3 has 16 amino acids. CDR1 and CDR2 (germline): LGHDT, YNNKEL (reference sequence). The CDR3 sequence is CASSSAAGDSYNEQFF. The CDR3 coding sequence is TGTGCCAGCAGCTCTGCGGCGGGGGACTCCTACAATGAGCAGTTCTTC.

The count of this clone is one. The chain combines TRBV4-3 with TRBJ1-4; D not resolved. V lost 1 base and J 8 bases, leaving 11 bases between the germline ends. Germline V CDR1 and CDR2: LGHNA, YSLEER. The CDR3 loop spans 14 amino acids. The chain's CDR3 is CASSQGNSREKLFF. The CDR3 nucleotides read TGCGCCAGCAGCCAAGGAAACTCGAGAGAAAAACTGTTTTTT.

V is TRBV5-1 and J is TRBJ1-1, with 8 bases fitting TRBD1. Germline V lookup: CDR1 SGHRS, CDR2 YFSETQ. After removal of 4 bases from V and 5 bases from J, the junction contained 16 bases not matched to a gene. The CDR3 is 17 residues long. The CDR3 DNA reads TGCGCCAGCAGCGCTATCTATCGAGGACAGGGAGGGACTGAAGCTTTCTTT. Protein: CASSAIYRGQGGTEAFF.

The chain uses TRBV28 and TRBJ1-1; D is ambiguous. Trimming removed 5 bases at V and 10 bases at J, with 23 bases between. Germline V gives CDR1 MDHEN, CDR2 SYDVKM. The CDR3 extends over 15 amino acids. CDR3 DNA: TGTGCCAGCAGTGTCGGCAACTTGGGCCAGGAAAGAGCTTTCTTT. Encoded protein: CASSVGNLGQERAFF.

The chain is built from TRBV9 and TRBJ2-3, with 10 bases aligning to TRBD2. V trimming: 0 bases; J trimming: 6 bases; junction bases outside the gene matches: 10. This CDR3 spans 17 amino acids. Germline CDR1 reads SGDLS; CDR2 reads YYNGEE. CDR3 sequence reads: CASSVAAAGGPADTQYF. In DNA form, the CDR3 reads TGTGCCAGCAGCGTAGCTGCAGCGGGGGGGCCGGCTGATACGCAGTATTTT.

CDR3 in DNA: TGTGCCAGCAGTCCAGGGTATTCACCCCTCCACTTT. Translation gives CASSPGYSPLHF. The J gene is TRBJ1-6, the V gene TRBV3-1 (or the pseudogene TRBV3-2), with D possibly TRBD1 on 5 matching bases. This CDR3 is 12 amino acids long. Germline CDR1 is LGHDT and CDR2 is YNNKEL (reference sequence). The germline V and J ends were trimmed by 6 bases and 8 bases, with 8 bases remaining between them.

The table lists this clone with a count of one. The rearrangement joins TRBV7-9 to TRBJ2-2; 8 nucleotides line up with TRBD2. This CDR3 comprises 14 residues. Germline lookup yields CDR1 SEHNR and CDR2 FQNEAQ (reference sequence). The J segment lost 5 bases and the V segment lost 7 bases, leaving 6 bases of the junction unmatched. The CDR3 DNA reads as TGTGCCAGCACCACGACTAGCGCAACCGGGGAGCTGTTTTTT. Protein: CASTTTSATGELFF.

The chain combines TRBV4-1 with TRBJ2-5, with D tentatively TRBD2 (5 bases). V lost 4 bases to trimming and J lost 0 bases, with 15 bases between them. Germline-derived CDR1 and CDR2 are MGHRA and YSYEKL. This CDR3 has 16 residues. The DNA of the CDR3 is TGCGCCAGCAGCCGCCGGACGGGAAACTACCAAGAGACCCAGTACTTC. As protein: CASSRRTGNYQETQYF.

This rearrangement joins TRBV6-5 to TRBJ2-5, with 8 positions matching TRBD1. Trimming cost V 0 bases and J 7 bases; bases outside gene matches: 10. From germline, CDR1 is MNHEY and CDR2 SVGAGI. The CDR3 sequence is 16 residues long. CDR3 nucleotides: TGTGCCAGCAGTTACTCGGCCAGGGGGCAATTGGGGACCCAGTACTTC. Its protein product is CASSYSARGQLGTQYF.

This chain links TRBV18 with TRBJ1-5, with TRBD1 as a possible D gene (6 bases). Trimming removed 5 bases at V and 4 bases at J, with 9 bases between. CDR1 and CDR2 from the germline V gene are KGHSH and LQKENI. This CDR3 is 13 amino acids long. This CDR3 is CASSSDSNQPQHF. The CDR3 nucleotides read TGTGCCAGCTCATCGGACAGTAATCAGCCCCAGCATTTT.

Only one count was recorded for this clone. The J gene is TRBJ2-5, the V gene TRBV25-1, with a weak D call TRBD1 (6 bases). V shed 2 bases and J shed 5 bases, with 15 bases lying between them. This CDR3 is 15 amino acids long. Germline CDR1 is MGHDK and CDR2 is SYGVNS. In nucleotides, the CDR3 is TGTGCCAGCAGTGAAATCGCCTCTCAGGGGGAGACCCAGTACTTC. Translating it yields CASSEIASQGETQYF.

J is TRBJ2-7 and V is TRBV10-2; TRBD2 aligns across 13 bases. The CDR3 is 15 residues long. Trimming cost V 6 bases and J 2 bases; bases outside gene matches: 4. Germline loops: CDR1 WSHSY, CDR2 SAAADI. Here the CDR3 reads CASSGGLAGPYEQYV. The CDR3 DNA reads TGCGCCAGCAGCGGGGGACTAGCGGGGCCCTACGAGCAGTACGTC.

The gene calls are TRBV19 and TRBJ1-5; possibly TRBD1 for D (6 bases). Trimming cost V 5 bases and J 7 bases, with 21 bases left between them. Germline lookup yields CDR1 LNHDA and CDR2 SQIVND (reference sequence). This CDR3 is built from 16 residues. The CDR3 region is CASSSLVGDKNQPQHF. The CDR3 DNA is TGTGCCAGTAGTTCTCTAGTTGGGGACAAAAACCAGCCCCAGCATTTT.

The chain's CDR3 is CASSMPGVGSSPLHF. The CDR3 DNA follows: TGTGCCAGTAGTATGCCGGGGGTCGGGAGTTCACCCCTCCACTTT. V is TRBV19 and J is TRBJ1-6; possible D gene TRBD1, 5 bases. The V gene lost 3 bases and the J gene lost 9 bases, with 15 bases spanning the gap. The CDR3 sequence is 15 residues long. Germline assignment: CDR1 LNHDA and CDR2 SQIVND (reference sequence).

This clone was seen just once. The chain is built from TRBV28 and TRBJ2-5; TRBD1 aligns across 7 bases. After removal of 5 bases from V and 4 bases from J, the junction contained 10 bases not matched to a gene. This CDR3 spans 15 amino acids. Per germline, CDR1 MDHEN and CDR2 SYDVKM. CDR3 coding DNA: TGTGCCAGCAGTCCACAGTTGGCAGGGGGAGAGACCCAGTACTTC. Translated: CASSPQLAGGETQYF.

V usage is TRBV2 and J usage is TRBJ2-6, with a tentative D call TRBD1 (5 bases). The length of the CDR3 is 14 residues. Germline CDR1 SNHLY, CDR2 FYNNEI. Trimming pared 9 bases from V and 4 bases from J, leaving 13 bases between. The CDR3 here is CASYGAGGANVLTF. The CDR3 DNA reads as TGTGCCAGTTATGGGGCAGGCGGGGCCAACGTCCTGACTTTC.

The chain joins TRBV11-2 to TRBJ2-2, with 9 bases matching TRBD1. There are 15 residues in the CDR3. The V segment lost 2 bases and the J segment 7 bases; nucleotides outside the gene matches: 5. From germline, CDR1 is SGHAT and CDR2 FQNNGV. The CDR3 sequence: CASSLRTGENGELFF. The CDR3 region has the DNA TGTGCCAGCAGCTTAAGGACAGGGGAGAACGGGGAGCTGTTTTTT. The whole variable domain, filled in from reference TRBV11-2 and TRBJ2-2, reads EAGVAQSPRYKIIEKRQSVAFWCNPISGHATLYWYQQILGQGPKLLIQFQNNGVVDDSQLPKDRFSAERLKGVDSTLKIQPAKLEDSAVYLCASSLRTGENGELFFGEGSRLTVL.

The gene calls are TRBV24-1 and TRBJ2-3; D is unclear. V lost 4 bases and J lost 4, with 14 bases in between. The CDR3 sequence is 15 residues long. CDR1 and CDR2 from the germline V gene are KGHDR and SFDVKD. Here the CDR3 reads CATSEKDVRADTQYF. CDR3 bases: TGTGCCACCAGTGAAAAAGACGTTCGCGCAGATACGCAGTATTTT.

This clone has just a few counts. The CDR3 DNA is TGTGCCAGCAGTGACGTGTTCAGCTACGAGCAGTACGTC. This translates into CASSDVFSYEQYV. The rearrangement joins TRBV2 to TRBJ2-7, with D uncertain. The CDR3 length is 13 residues. The V end was cut by 3 bases, the J end by 3 bases, with 9 bases between. CDR1 is SNHLY and CDR2 is FYNNEI in the germline V gene.

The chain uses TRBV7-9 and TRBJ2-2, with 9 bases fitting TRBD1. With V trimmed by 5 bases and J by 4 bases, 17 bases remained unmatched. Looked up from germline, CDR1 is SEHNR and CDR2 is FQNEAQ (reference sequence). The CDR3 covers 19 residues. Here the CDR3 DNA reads TGTGCCAGCAGCCAAACCAAAACCGGGACAGGGCTGGGCACCGGGGAGCTGTTTTTT. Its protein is CASSQTKTGTGLGTGELFF.

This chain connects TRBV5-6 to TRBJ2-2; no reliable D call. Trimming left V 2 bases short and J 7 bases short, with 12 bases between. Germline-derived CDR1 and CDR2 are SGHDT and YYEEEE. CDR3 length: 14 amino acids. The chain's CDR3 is CASSFITLGGELFF. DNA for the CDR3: TGTGCCAGCAGCTTTATCACACTTGGCGGGGAGCTGTTTTTT.

The CDR3 nucleotides are TGTGCCAGCTCTCTTGCAGGGGAGAATTCACCCCTCCACTTT. It codes for CASSLAGENSPLHF. This sequence joins TRBV18 and TRBJ1-6; maybe TRBD1 (6 bases). Trimming removed 6 bases from V and 7 bases from J, with 13 bases in between. The CDR3 runs to 14 residues. CDR1 and CDR2 (germline): KGHSH, LQKENI.

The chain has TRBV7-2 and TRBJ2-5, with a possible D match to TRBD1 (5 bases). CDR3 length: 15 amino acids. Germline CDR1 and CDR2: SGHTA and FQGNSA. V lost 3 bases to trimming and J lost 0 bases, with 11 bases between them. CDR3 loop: CASSFIQGYQETQYF. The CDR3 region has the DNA TGTGCCAGCAGCTTCATTCAGGGTTACCAAGAGACCCAGTACTTC. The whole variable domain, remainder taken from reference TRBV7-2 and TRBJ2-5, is GAGVSQSPSNKVTEKGKDVELRCDPISGHTALYWYRQSLGQGLEFLIYFQGNSAPDKSGLPSDRFSAERTGGSVSTLTIQRTQQEDSAVYLCASSFIQGYQETQYFGPGTRLLVL.

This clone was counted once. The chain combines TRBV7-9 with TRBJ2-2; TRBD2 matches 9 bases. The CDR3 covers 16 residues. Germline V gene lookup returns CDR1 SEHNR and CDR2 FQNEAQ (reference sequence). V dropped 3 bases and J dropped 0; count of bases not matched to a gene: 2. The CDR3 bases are TGTGCCAGCAGCTTCAAGCGGGGGGCGAACACCGGGGAGCTGTTTTTT. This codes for CASSFKRGANTGELFF.

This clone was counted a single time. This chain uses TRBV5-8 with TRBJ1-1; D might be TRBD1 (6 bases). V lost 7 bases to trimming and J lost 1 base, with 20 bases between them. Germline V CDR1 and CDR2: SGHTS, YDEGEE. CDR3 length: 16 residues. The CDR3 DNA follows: TGTGCCAGCCCATCCCTCGGGGGGCAAGGGAACACTGAAGCTTTCTTT. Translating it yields CASPSLGGQGNTEAFF. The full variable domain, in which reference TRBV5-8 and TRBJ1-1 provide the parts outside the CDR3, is EAGVTQSPTHLIKTRGQQATLRCSPISGHTSVYWYQQALGLGLQFLLWYDEGEERNRGNFPPRFSGRQFPNYSSELNVNALELEDSALYLCASPSLGGQGNTEAFFGQGTRLTVV.

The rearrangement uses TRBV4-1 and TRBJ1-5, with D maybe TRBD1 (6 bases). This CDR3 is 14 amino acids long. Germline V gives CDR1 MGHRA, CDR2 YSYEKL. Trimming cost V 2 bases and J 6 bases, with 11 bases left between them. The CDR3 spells CASSQTTGIQPQHF. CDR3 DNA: TGCGCCAGCAGCCAAACAACAGGGATTCAGCCCCAGCATTTT.

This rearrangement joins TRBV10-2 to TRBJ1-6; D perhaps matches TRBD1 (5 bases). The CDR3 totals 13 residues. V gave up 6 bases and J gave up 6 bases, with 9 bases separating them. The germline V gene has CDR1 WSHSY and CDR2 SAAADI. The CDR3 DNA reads TGCGCCAGCAGGGAGGGGAGTAATTCACCCCTCCACTTT. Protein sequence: CASREGSNSPLHF.